The 18 T cell receptor beta chains in this list originate from one sample, sequenced in a study of blood T cell repertoires in COVID-19. The protocol was immunoSEQ multiplex PCR, while the TCRdb copy is restricted to in-frame clones and leaves out a portion. Among some 360,000 clones, around 87% were seen once, and the ten largest hold approximately 2.4%. Sequencing was carried out using peripheral blood. Receptors were obtained from a woman aged 55 to 70 with COVID-19, enrolled during active disease.

The CDR3 protein is CASTSAGGEQYF. The DNA of the CDR3 is TGTGCCAGTACCTCCGCAGGGGGCGAGCAGTACTTC. The genes are TRBV19 and TRBJ2-7; TRBD1 agrees at 7 bases. In germline, CDR1 is LNHDA, CDR2 SQIVND (reference sequence). Trimming took 7 bases from V and 6 from J; bases not matched to a gene: 6. This CDR3 is built from 12 residues.

This chain links TRBV19 with TRBJ1-4; D is possibly TRBD1 (6 bases). The germline CDR1 and CDR2 sequences are LNHDA and SQIVND (reference sequence). The CDR3 has 15 residues. The V and J ends lost 5 bases and 8 bases respectively, with 18 bases between them. The CDR3 sequence is CASSPEGTNMEKLFF. Written as DNA, the CDR3 is TGTGCCAGTAGTCCCGAAGGGACAAACATGGAAAAACTGTTTTTT.

The chain joins TRBV27 to TRBJ2-1; 8 nucleotides agree with TRBD2. J lost 5 bases, V lost 3 bases, and 3 bases had no gene match. CDR3 length equals 14 residues. The germline gives CDR1 MNHEY, CDR2 SMNVEV (reference sequence). DNA for the CDR3: TGTGCCAGCAGTTTGGAACTAGCGGACAATGAGCAGTTCTTC. Translated: CASSLELADNEQFF.

The CDR3 DNA reads TGCAGCGTTGAAGATCTCCCCCACGGTAGTTACGACACTGAAGCTTTCTTT. Amino acids: CSVEDLPHGSYDTEAFF. The chain combines TRBV29-1 with TRBJ1-1, with unresolved D. The CDR3 has 17 amino acids. Trimming shortened V by 0 bases and J by 3 bases, and 20 bases separated the two germline ends. Germline lookup yields CDR1 SQVTM and CDR2 ANQGSEA.

The J gene is TRBJ1-2, the V gene TRBV29-1; 8 bases are shared with TRBD1. This CDR3 contains 14 residues. Trimming at V came to 4 bases and at J to 1 base, leaving 5 bases not matched to a gene. CDR1 is SQVTM and CDR2 is ANQGSEA in the germline V gene. CDR3 region: CSVASGGFNYGYTF. CDR3 in DNA: TGCAGCGTTGCTTCAGGGGGCTTTAACTATGGCTACACCTTC.

This chain connects TRBV29-1 to TRBJ2-1; possible D gene TRBD1, 6 bases. Deletions cut 3 bases from V and 6 bases from J, with 33 bases between. Germline V CDR1 and CDR2: SQVTM, ANQGSEA. This CDR3 region has 20 residues. CDR3 loop: CSVEGPRGLVTGTRLNEQFF. The CDR3 coding sequence is TGCAGCGTTGAGGGGCCTAGGGGCCTAGTGACGGGGACAAGACTCAATGAGCAGTTCTTC.

CDR3 residues: CAISESKGGINQPQHF. The CDR3 DNA is TGTGCCATCAGTGAGTCGAAAGGGGGCATCAATCAGCCCCAGCATTTT. The chain is built from TRBV10-3 and TRBJ1-5, with 7 nucleotides matching TRBD1. Germline CDR1 is ENHRY and CDR2 is SYGVKD. This CDR3 is built from 16 residues. V was clipped by 0 bases and J by 3 bases; unmatched bases: 5.

The chain is built from TRBV30 and TRBJ2-5, with 7 bases that match TRBD1. Germline V gives CDR1 GTSNPN, CDR2 SVGIG (reference sequence). V was clipped by 0 bases and J by 4 bases; unmatched bases: 8. The CDR3 is 15 amino acids. The CDR3 region is CAWSVVQGMGETQYF. CDR3 DNA: TGTGCCTGGAGTGTAGTACAGGGGATGGGAGAGACCCAGTACTTC.

The chain employs TRBV9 and TRBJ2-5; 11 bases align to TRBD2. CDR3 length: 17 residues. The germline V gene encodes CDR1 SGDLS and CDR2 YYNGEE. The V segment lost 0 bases and the J segment 2 bases; nucleotides outside the gene matches: 6. CDR3 region: CASSVAPSSGGQETQYF. Written as DNA, the CDR3 is TGTGCCAGCAGCGTAGCTCCTTCTAGCGGGGGGCAAGAGACCCAGTACTTC. Complete variable domain (other parts from reference TRBV9 and TRBJ2-5): DSGVTQTPKHLITATGQRVTLRCSPRSGDLSVYWYQQSLDQGLQFLIQYYNGEERAKGNILERFSAQQFPDLHSELNLSSLELGDSALYFCASSVAPSSGGQETQYFGPGTRLLVL.

J is TRBJ1-1 and V is TRBV5-1; D might be TRBD1 (5 bases). The CDR3 spans 14 residues. V was trimmed by 2 bases and J by 1 base, leaving 9 bases between them. CDR1 and CDR2 (germline): SGHRS, YFSETQ. As DNA, the CDR3 is TGCGCCAGCAGCTTACAGGAGCCGAACACTGAAGCTTTCTTT. It yields the protein CASSLQEPNTEAFF.

This sequence joins TRBV6-5 and TRBJ1-2; perhaps TRBD1 as D (5 bases). The CDR3 is 15 residues long. V shed 6 bases and J shed 2 bases, with 16 bases lying between them. Germline loops: CDR1 MNHEY, CDR2 SVGAGI. The CDR3 DNA reads as TGTGCCAGCAGACCGAGGGACGGGAGGAACTATGGCTACACCTTC. This translates into CASRPRDGRNYGYTF.

The rearrangement joins TRBV18 to TRBJ1-5, with 11 bases matching TRBD1. Germline V lookup: CDR1 KGHSH, CDR2 LQKENI. The CDR3 sequence is 15 residues long. V dropped 8 bases and J dropped 6; count of bases not matched to a gene: 9. CDR3 residues: CASAPGQGGGQPQHF. In nucleotides, the CDR3 is TGTGCCAGCGCCCCGGGACAGGGGGGGGGTCAGCCCCAGCATTTT.

J is TRBJ2-7 and V is TRBV2; 8 nucleotides align to TRBD1. After removal of 5 bases from V and 3 bases from J, the junction contained 9 bases not matched to a gene. This CDR3 is built from 15 residues. In germline, CDR1 is SNHLY, CDR2 FYNNEI. CDR3 sequence reads: CASSNQGASLYEQYF. CDR3 DNA sequence: TGTGCCAGCAGTAACCAGGGGGCGAGTCTCTACGAGCAGTACTTC.

This chain connects TRBV6-5 to TRBJ1-1; D is possibly TRBD1 (6 bases). V dropped 7 bases and J dropped 0 bases, with 9 bases sitting between them. The CDR3 length is 13 residues. CDR1 is MNHEY, CDR2 SVGAGI, per germline. CDR3 bases: TGTGCCAGCACGAAGGGGGTGAACACTGAAGCTTTCTTT. Translating gives CASTKGVNTEAFF.

V usage is TRBV30 and J usage is TRBJ2-1; D is unresolved. Germline V gene sequence: CDR1 GTSNPN, CDR2 SVGIG (reference sequence). The CDR3 runs to 15 residues. With 4 bases removed from V and 0 bases from J, the gap between germline ends came to 13 bases. The CDR3 nucleotides read TGTGCCTGGACAAAAGCACCTAACTCCTACAATGAGCAGTTCTTC. It is translated as CAWTKAPNSYNEQFF.

This clone has just one count. The CDR3 here is CATSPGQGMVETQYF. The CDR3 bases are TGTGCCACCAGTCCGGGACAGGGGATGGTTGAGACCCAGTACTTC. V and J are TRBV24-1 and TRBJ2-5; 10 bases are a match to TRBD1. The CDR3 totals 15 residues. J lost 5 bases, V lost 6 bases, and 8 bases had no gene match. Looked up from germline, CDR1 is KGHDR and CDR2 is SFDVKD.

V usage is TRBV5-1 and J usage is TRBJ1-1; 10 positions match TRBD1. Germline V gives CDR1 SGHRS, CDR2 YFSETQ. Trimming took 2 bases from V and 3 from J; bases not matched to a gene: 4. The length of the CDR3 is 15 residues. The CDR3 is CASSLSGQGDTEAFF. As DNA, the CDR3 is TGCGCCAGCAGCTTATCCGGACAGGGGGACACTGAAGCTTTCTTT.

This sequence joins TRBV9 and TRBJ1-3; the D is unclear. The ends were cut back, 4 bases at V and 4 bases at J, with 9 bases in the middle. CDR1 SGDLS and CDR2 YYNGEE come from the germline V gene. The CDR3 spans 13 residues. CDR3 residues: CASSSPGGNTIYF. For the CDR3, the DNA is TGTGCCAGCAGCTCCCCAGGAGGAAACACCATATATTTT.